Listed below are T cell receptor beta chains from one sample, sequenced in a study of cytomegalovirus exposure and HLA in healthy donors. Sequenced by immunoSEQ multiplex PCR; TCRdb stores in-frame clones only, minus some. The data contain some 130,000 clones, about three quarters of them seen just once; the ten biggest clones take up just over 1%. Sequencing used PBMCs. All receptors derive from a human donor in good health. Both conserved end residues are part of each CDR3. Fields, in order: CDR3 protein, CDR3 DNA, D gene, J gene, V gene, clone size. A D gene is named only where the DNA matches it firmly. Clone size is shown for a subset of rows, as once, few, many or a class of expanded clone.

CDR3aa: CASSNRVGDTGELFF
CDR3nt: TGTGCCAGCAGCAACAGGGTTGGGGACACCGGGGAGCTGTTTTTT
d_gene: .
j_gene: TRBJ2-2
v_gene: TRBV7-3
abundance: once

CDR3aa: CASSQGDSYEQYF
CDR3nt: TGTGCCAGCAGTCAGGGGGACTCCTACGAGCAGTACTTC
d_gene: TRBD1
j_gene: TRBJ2-7
v_gene: TRBV27
abundance: .

CDR3aa: CASSFYGTGEVYGYTF
CDR3nt: TGTGCCAGCAGCTTTTATGGGACAGGGGAAGTCTATGGCTACACCTTC
d_gene: TRBD1
j_gene: TRBJ1-2
v_gene: TRBV11-2
abundance: .

CDR3aa: CASSTRGLAASTDTQYF
CDR3nt: TGTGCCAGTAGTACCCGCGGACTAGCGGCGTCCACAGATACGCAGTATTTT
d_gene: TRBD2
j_gene: TRBJ2-3
v_gene: TRBV19
abundance: .

CDR3aa: CASSDSENSPLHF
CDR3nt: TGTGCCAGCAGTGACTCCGAGAATTCACCCCTCCACTTT
d_gene: .
j_gene: TRBJ1-6
v_gene: TRBV6-4
abundance: many

CDR3aa: CASSPGTREAFF
CDR3nt: TGTGCCAGCTCACCCGGAACTAGGGAAGCTTTCTTT
d_gene: .
j_gene: TRBJ1-1
v_gene: TRBV18
abundance: .

CDR3aa: CASSPGQGGVEPQHF
CDR3nt: TGTGCCAGCAGCCCTGGACAGGGGGGAGTGGAGCCCCAGCATTTT
d_gene: TRBD1
j_gene: TRBJ1-5
v_gene: TRBV7-9
abundance: .

CDR3aa: CASSGLAGGRQETQYF
CDR3nt: TGTGCCAGCAGCGGACTAGCGGGGGGAAGGCAAGAGACCCAGTACTTC
d_gene: TRBD2
j_gene: TRBJ2-5
v_gene: TRBV11-2
abundance: .

CDR3aa: CASSANAGANVLTF
CDR3nt: TGTGCCAGCAGCGCGAACGCGGGGGCCAACGTCCTGACTTTC
d_gene: .
j_gene: TRBJ2-6
v_gene: TRBV5-6
abundance: .

CDR3aa: CASSLGIVSSTSYEQYF
CDR3nt: TGTGCCAGCAGCTTGGGTATAGTGTCTAGCACTAGTTACGAGCAGTACTTC
d_gene: .
j_gene: TRBJ2-7
v_gene: TRBV5-4
abundance: .

CDR3aa: CASSLPGGRNTEAFF
CDR3nt: TGTGCCAGCAGCCTGCCAGGGGGCCGGAACACTGAAGCTTTCTTT
d_gene: TRBD1
j_gene: TRBJ1-1
v_gene: TRBV13
abundance: few

CDR3aa: CASSPDNYEQYF
CDR3nt: TGTGCCAGCAGCCCAGACAATTACGAGCAGTACTTC
d_gene: .
j_gene: TRBJ2-7
v_gene: TRBV16
abundance: .

CDR3aa: CASRVAGGSQETQYF
CDR3nt: TGTGCCAGCAGGGTAGCGGGGGGATCCCAAGAGACCCAGTACTTC
d_gene: TRBD2
j_gene: TRBJ2-5
v_gene: TRBV6-6
abundance: .

CDR3aa: CASSVTGTDGSSPLHF
CDR3nt: TGTGCCAGCAGCGTGACCGGGACAGACGGGAGTTCACCCCTCCACTTT
d_gene: TRBD1
j_gene: TRBJ1-6
v_gene: TRBV9
abundance: .

CDR3aa: CASSFGVRGAYEQYF
CDR3nt: TGTGCCAGCAGTTTTGGAGTCAGGGGCGCCTACGAGCAGTACTTC
d_gene: .
j_gene: TRBJ2-7
v_gene: TRBV27
abundance: once

CDR3aa: CASSESRTGSNGYTF
CDR3nt: TGCGCCAGCAGTGAGTCGCGGACAGGGTCAAATGGCTACACCTTC
d_gene: TRBD1
j_gene: TRBJ1-2
v_gene: TRBV10-2
abundance: .

CDR3aa: CASRPAGGHGDEQFF
CDR3nt: TGTGCCAGCAGGCCAGCGGGGGGACATGGGGATGAGCAGTTCTTC
d_gene: TRBD2
j_gene: TRBJ2-1
v_gene: TRBV6-1
abundance: .

CDR3aa: CASSQEETSGGPIF
CDR3nt: TGTGCCAGCAGCCAAGAAGAAACTAGCGGGGGACCGATTTTT
d_gene: TRBD2
j_gene: TRBJ2-3
v_gene: TRBV4-2
abundance: .

CDR3aa: CASSLGTGEAFF
CDR3nt: TGTGCCAGCAGTTTAGGAACAGGTGAAGCTTTCTTT
d_gene: .
j_gene: TRBJ1-1
v_gene: TRBV27
abundance: few

CDR3aa: CASSETSGGPNTGELFF
CDR3nt: TGTGCCAGCAGCGAAACTAGCGGGGGACCTAACACCGGGGAGCTGTTTTTT
d_gene: TRBD2
j_gene: TRBJ2-2
v_gene: TRBV7-6
abundance: .

CDR3aa: CASSALSTSGYNEQFF
CDR3nt: TGTGCCAGCAGCGCCCTTAGTACTAGCGGCTACAATGAGCAGTTCTTC
d_gene: TRBD2
j_gene: TRBJ2-1
v_gene: TRBV9
abundance: .

CDR3aa: CASSLTAYQETQYF
CDR3nt: TGTGCCAGCAGCTTGACAGCGTACCAAGAGACCCAGTACTTC
d_gene: .
j_gene: TRBJ2-5
v_gene: TRBV2
abundance: .

CDR3aa: CASSYPAGANALTF
CDR3nt: TGTGCCAGCAGTTACCCGGCTGGGGCCAACGCCCTGACTTTC
d_gene: .
j_gene: TRBJ2-6
v_gene: TRBV6-6
abundance: .

CDR3aa: CASSYEETGGALGYTF
CDR3nt: TGTGCCAGCAGTTACGAGGAGACAGGGGGCGCGTTGGGCTACACCTTC
d_gene: TRBD1
j_gene: TRBJ1-2
v_gene: TRBV6-6
abundance: .

CDR3aa: CASSLLENSPLHF
CDR3nt: TGTGCCAGCAGCTTGTTAGAGAATTCACCCCTCCACTTT
d_gene: .
j_gene: TRBJ1-6
v_gene: TRBV5-5
abundance: .

CDR3aa: CASRRDSNQPQHF
CDR3nt: TGTGCCAGCAGAAGGGACAGTAATCAGCCCCAGCATTTT
d_gene: TRBD1
j_gene: TRBJ1-5
v_gene: TRBV6-6
abundance: .

CDR3aa: CASNFGTAEAFF
CDR3nt: TGTGCCAGCAATTTCGGGACAGCCGAAGCTTTCTTT
d_gene: TRBD1
j_gene: TRBJ1-1
v_gene: TRBV4-2
abundance: few

CDR3aa: CASRRETPGNTIYF
CDR3nt: TGCGCCAGCAGGAGAGAGACACCGGGAAACACCATATATTTT
d_gene: .
j_gene: TRBJ1-3
v_gene: TRBV10-1
abundance: few

CDR3aa: CASSLTFGGEGSGNTIYF
CDR3nt: TGTGCCAGCAGTTTAACTTTTGGCGGTGAGGGCTCTGGAAACACCATATATTTT
d_gene: .
j_gene: TRBJ1-3
v_gene: TRBV28
abundance: .

CDR3aa: CASSTTPSYDSPLHF
CDR3nt: TGTGCCAGTAGCACGACACCCTCCTATGATTCACCCCTCCACTTT
d_gene: .
j_gene: TRBJ1-6
v_gene: TRBV19
abundance: .

CDR3aa: CASTTGGPNEQFF
CDR3nt: TGTGCCAGCACAACGGGGGGGCCCAATGAGCAGTTCTTC
d_gene: TRBD2
j_gene: TRBJ2-1
v_gene: TRBV5-6
abundance: .

CDR3aa: CASSPGPPEAFF
CDR3nt: TGTGCCAGCAGCCCCGGTCCCCCTGAAGCTTTCTTT
d_gene: .
j_gene: TRBJ1-1
v_gene: TRBV5-4
abundance: .

CDR3aa: CASSLDSRSEQYF
CDR3nt: TGTGCCAGCAGCTTAGATAGCCGTTCCGAGCAGTACTTC
d_gene: .
j_gene: TRBJ2-7
v_gene: TRBV11-3
abundance: .

CDR3aa: CASSLNTGNLNTEAFF
CDR3nt: TGTGCCAGCAGTTTAAATACAGGGAACTTGAACACTGAAGCTTTCTTT
d_gene: .
j_gene: TRBJ1-1
v_gene: TRBV6-5
abundance: .

CDR3aa: CASSLVGSGDYNEQFF
CDR3nt: TGTGCCAGCAGCTTAGTGGGTAGCGGGGACTACAATGAGCAGTTCTTC
d_gene: TRBD2
j_gene: TRBJ2-1
v_gene: TRBV7-2
abundance: .

CDR3aa: CAISTGFSGNTIYF
CDR3nt: TGTGCCATCAGTACAGGGTTCTCTGGAAACACCATATATTTT
d_gene: .
j_gene: TRBJ1-3
v_gene: TRBV10-3
abundance: .

CDR3aa: CASSPGGDTYGYTF
CDR3nt: TGTGCCAGCTCACCAGGAGGGGATACCTATGGCTACACCTTC
d_gene: .
j_gene: TRBJ1-2
v_gene: TRBV18
abundance: .

CDR3aa: CASSNKWRGNNSGANVLTF
CDR3nt: TGTGCCAGCAGCAACAAATGGAGGGGTAATAACTCTGGGGCCAACGTCCTGACTTTC
d_gene: .
j_gene: TRBJ2-6
v_gene: TRBV11-2
abundance: .

CDR3aa: CASSQDQGRTEAFF
CDR3nt: TGCGCCAGCAGCCAAGATCAGGGAAGGACTGAAGCTTTCTTT
d_gene: .
j_gene: TRBJ1-1
v_gene: TRBV4-1
abundance: .

CDR3aa: CASRRQVMNTGELFF
CDR3nt: TGTGCCAGTAGGAGACAGGTTATGAACACCGGGGAGCTGTTTTTT
d_gene: .
j_gene: TRBJ2-2
v_gene: TRBV19
abundance: .

CDR3aa: CASSASGQGNQPQHF
CDR3nt: TGTGCCAGCAGCGCAAGTGGACAGGGGAATCAGCCCCAGCATTTT
d_gene: TRBD1
j_gene: TRBJ1-5
v_gene: TRBV7-9
abundance: few

CDR3aa: CASSPGLIDHYEQYF
CDR3nt: TGTGCCAGCAGCCCGGGACTGATAGACCACTACGAGCAGTACTTC
d_gene: .
j_gene: TRBJ2-7
v_gene: TRBV11-2
abundance: .

CDR3aa: CASSSQDGNYGYTF
CDR3nt: TGTGCCAGCAGTTCCCAAGACGGGAACTATGGCTACACCTTC
d_gene: .
j_gene: TRBJ1-2
v_gene: TRBV6-5
abundance: .

CDR3aa: CASTLTEQTTYGYTF
CDR3nt: TGCGCCAGCACCTTGACAGAGCAGACAACCTATGGCTACACCTTC
d_gene: .
j_gene: TRBJ1-2
v_gene: TRBV4-1
abundance: .

CDR3aa: CASSVLAGGRTGELFF
CDR3nt: TGTGCCAGCAGCGTACTAGCGGGGGGCCGCACCGGGGAGCTGTTTTTT
d_gene: TRBD2
j_gene: TRBJ2-2
v_gene: TRBV9
abundance: .

CDR3aa: CASAFLTGSEKLFF
CDR3nt: TGTGCCAGTGCCTTCCTTACGGGGAGTGAAAAACTGTTTTTT
d_gene: .
j_gene: TRBJ1-4
v_gene: TRBV19
abundance: .

CDR3aa: CASSIGTAYGYTF
CDR3nt: TGTGCCAGTAGTATTGGGACAGCCTATGGCTACACCTTC
d_gene: TRBD1
j_gene: TRBJ1-2
v_gene: TRBV19
abundance: few

CDR3aa: CASSDHGTGYGYTF
CDR3nt: TGTGCCAGCAGTGACCATGGGACAGGCTATGGCTACACCTTC
d_gene: TRBD1
j_gene: TRBJ1-2
v_gene: TRBV6-1
abundance: .

CDR3aa: CASSPGTTYEQYF
CDR3nt: TGTGCCAGTAGTCCTGGGACTACTTACGAGCAGTACTTC
d_gene: TRBD2
j_gene: TRBJ2-7
v_gene: TRBV19
abundance: .

CDR3aa: CASSFPNRDEKLFF
CDR3nt: TGTGCCAGCAGCTTTCCTAACCGCGATGAAAAACTGTTTTTT
d_gene: .
j_gene: TRBJ1-4
v_gene: TRBV7-9
abundance: .

CDR3aa: CAISTGDLNQPQHF
CDR3nt: TGTGCCATCAGCACAGGGGACCTCAATCAGCCCCAGCATTTT
d_gene: TRBD1
j_gene: TRBJ1-5
v_gene: TRBV6-1
abundance: .

CDR3aa: CASSLRTDPDTQYF
CDR3nt: TGTGCCAGCAGTCTTAGGACAGACCCAGATACGCAGTATTTT
d_gene: .
j_gene: TRBJ2-3
v_gene: TRBV27
abundance: .

CDR3aa: CASSLLRQGAFETQYF
CDR3nt: TGTGCCAGCAGCCTCCTGAGGCAGGGGGCTTTTGAGACCCAGTACTTC
d_gene: TRBD1
j_gene: TRBJ2-5
v_gene: TRBV7-9
abundance: .

CDR3aa: CAISPENYNSPLHF
CDR3nt: TGTGCCATCAGCCCGGAGAACTATAATTCACCCCTCCACTTT
d_gene: .
j_gene: TRBJ1-6
v_gene: TRBV10-3
abundance: .

CDR3aa: CASSFRQKAFF
CDR3nt: TGTGCCAGCAGTTTCAGACAGAAAGCTTTCTTT
d_gene: .
j_gene: TRBJ1-1
v_gene: TRBV28
abundance: few